A single sample gave rise to the 24 T cell receptor beta chains below, sequenced in a study of untreated major depressive disorder. Method: immunoSEQ multiplex PCR; TCRdb's copy keeps in-frame clones and lacks some. Among 21,000 or so clones listed, around 87% were seen once. The sample was CD4+ T cells from PBMCs. These receptors were taken from a woman aged 25 to 39 in good health.

V usage is TRBV18 and J usage is TRBJ2-2; D ambiguous. The V end was cut by 3 bases, the J end by 5 bases, with 4 bases between. CDR1 and CDR2 from the germline V gene are KGHSH and LQKENI. The CDR3 runs 12 residues. The CDR3 spells CASSPQTGELFF. The CDR3, as DNA: TGTGCCAGCTCACCCCAGACCGGGGAGCTGTTTTTT.

The chain recombines TRBV6-5 with TRBJ1-1, with D unclear. With 5 bases removed from V and 3 bases from J, the gap between germline ends came to 10 bases. Germline CDR1 is MNHEY and CDR2 is SVGAGI. This CDR3 has 13 residues. In DNA form, the CDR3 reads TGTGCCAGCAGTAGGCAGTGGGACACTGAAGCTTTCTTT. Protein: CASSRQWDTEAFF.

The genes are TRBV2 and TRBJ1-1; 7 positions agree with TRBD1. V lost 6 bases, J lost 4 bases, and 8 bases stayed unmatched. The CDR3 is 14 residues long. Germline V gives CDR1 SNHLY, CDR2 FYNNEI. The CDR3 protein is CASSPTGSPTEAFF. DNA of the CDR3: TGTGCCAGCAGCCCGACAGGGTCCCCCACTGAAGCTTTCTTT.

In the case of this clone: This is likely a read error, given that the CDR3 carries no conserved phenylalanine or tryptophan at its end. The CDR3 nucleotides are TGTGCCACCAGCAGAGATTGGGAGGGAGTCGGTGGCTACACCCTC. Translated, it gives CATSRDWEGVGGYTL. V gene TRBV15 combines with J gene TRBJ1-2; D remains unclear. V dropped 0 bases and J dropped 7 bases, with 15 bases sitting between them. There are 15 residues in the CDR3. Germline V gene data show CDR1 as LNHNV and CDR2 as YYDKDF (reference sequence).

The J gene is TRBJ1-1, the V gene TRBV11-2; D is unresolved. The germline V and J ends were trimmed by 2 bases and 8 bases, with 12 bases remaining between them. This CDR3 has 13 amino acids. Germline CDR1 and CDR2: SGHAT and FQNNGV. The CDR3 loop is CASSLIVRTEAFF. Here the CDR3 DNA reads TGTGCCAGCAGCTTAATTGTCCGGACCGAAGCTTTCTTT.

This clone was counted only a few times. The V and J genes are TRBV2 and TRBJ2-3; weak D call: TRBD2 (5 bases). In germline, CDR1 is SNHLY, CDR2 FYNNEI. CDR3 length equals 16 residues. V was trimmed by 9 bases and J by 0 bases, leaving 19 bases between them. The CDR3 region has the DNA TGTGCCAGTCCCCCCCCGGGGTCTTTCAGCACAGATACGCAGTATTTT. It translates to CASPPPGSFSTDTQYF.

The V gene is TRBV19, the J gene TRBJ1-3, with 9 bases lining up with TRBD1. In germline, CDR1 is LNHDA, CDR2 SQIVND (reference sequence). The CDR3 is 18 amino acids. V trimming: 4 bases; J trimming: 2 bases; junction bases outside the gene matches: 12. CDR3 protein: CASSTPTGTGRTGNTIYF. The CDR3 coding sequence is TGTGCCAGTAGTACCCCGACCGGGACAGGGCGGACTGGAAACACCATATATTTT.

The chain joins TRBV6-6 to TRBJ2-3; no firm D call. Between the trimmed V and J ends, which lost 2 bases and 2 bases, there was a span of 14 bases. Per the germline V gene, CDR1 is MNHNY and CDR2 is SVGAGI (reference sequence). This CDR3 is built from 16 residues. CDR3 bases: TGTGCCAGCAGTTACCAAGCTGGGATTTACACAGATACGCAGTATTTT. Encoded protein: CASSYQAGIYTDTQYF.

The chain recombines TRBV28 with TRBJ2-4; the D gene is possibly TRBD2 (6 bases). The CDR3 covers 17 residues. V shed 5 bases and J shed 8 bases, with 25 bases lying between them. Germline V CDR1 and CDR2: MDHEN, SYDVKM. The CDR3 DNA follows: TGTGCCAGCAGTCCCCCTCGCGTAGGACGGGGGTGGGACATTCAGTACTTC. This gives the protein CASSPPRVGRGWDIQYF.

The chain links TRBV29-1 to TRBJ1-3; no firm D call. The germline V gene has CDR1 SQVTM and CDR2 ANQGSEA. V lost 4 bases to trimming and J lost 0 bases, with 13 bases between them. The CDR3 spans 15 residues. The CDR3 spells CSVVIGPSSGNTIYF. As DNA, the CDR3 is TGCAGCGTTGTGATCGGACCCAGCTCTGGAAACACCATATATTTT.

The chain employs TRBV5-1 and TRBJ1-2; possible D gene TRBD1, 5 bases. There are 16 residues in the CDR3. CDR1 is SGHRS, CDR2 YFSETQ, per germline. Deletions cut 4 bases from V and 4 bases from J, with 20 bases between. CDR3 nucleotide sequence: TGCGCCAGCAGCCTGGTGGAGGCAGGGCCTAGCTATGGCTACACCTTC. Protein: CASSLVEAGPSYGYTF.

The chain uses TRBV5-4 and TRBJ1-2, with D perhaps TRBD1 (5 bases). The CDR3 is 15 residues long. Trimming stripped 2 bases from V and 4 bases from J, with 15 bases between. Germline V lookup: CDR1 SGHNT, CDR2 YYREEE (reference sequence). CDR3 sequence reads: CASSLPEGAGYGYTF. The CDR3 nucleotides are TGTGCCAGCAGCTTACCAGAAGGGGCAGGCTATGGCTACACCTTC.

V is TRBV18 and J is TRBJ2-7, with D unclear. This CDR3 is 15 amino acids long. The ends were cut back, 2 bases at V and 2 bases at J, with 13 bases in the middle. Germline V CDR1 and CDR2: KGHSH, LQKENI. The chain's CDR3 is CASSPRSAEAYEQYF. The CDR3, as DNA: TGTGCCAGCTCACCAAGGTCGGCAGAGGCCTACGAGCAGTACTTC.

The V call is TRBV19, the J call TRBJ2-7; D possibly corresponds to TRBD1 (8 bases). V gave up 3 bases and J gave up 2 bases, with 14 bases separating them. CDR3 length equals 15 residues. CDR1 and CDR2 from the germline V gene are LNHDA and SQIVND (reference sequence). In nucleotides, the CDR3 is TGTGCCAGTAGTATGGGAGGGACAGGCACCTACGAGCAGTACTTC. Translated: CASSMGGTGTYEQYF. Using reference TRBV19 and TRBJ2-7 for the parts outside the CDR3, the full variable domain is DGGITQSPKYLFRKEGQNVTLSCEQNLNHDAMYWYRQDPGQGLRLIYYSQIVNDFQKGDIAEGYSVSREKKESFPLTVTSAQKNPTAFYLCASSMGGTGTYEQYFGPGTRLTVT.

This chain joins TRBV5-1 and TRBJ1-3; D unclear. The CDR3 runs to 13 residues. Germline CDR1 reads SGHRS; CDR2 reads YFSETQ. With 2 bases removed from V and 6 bases from J, the gap between germline ends came to 9 bases. The DNA of the CDR3 is TGCGCCAGCAGCTTACTCGGGCTAAACACCATATATTTT. This encodes CASSLLGLNTIYF.

The rearrangement links TRBV7-2 to TRBJ2-7, with D uncertain. The CDR3 length is 14 residues. CDR1 is SGHTA, CDR2 FQGNSA, per germline. The germline V and J ends were trimmed by 3 bases and 3 bases, with 12 bases remaining between them. Here the CDR3 reads CASSFEVGNYEQYF. For the CDR3, the DNA is TGTGCCAGCAGCTTCGAGGTAGGAAACTACGAGCAGTACTTC.

The table lists this clone with a count of one. The chain uses TRBV5-8 and TRBJ2-3; D uncertain. CDR1 is SGHTS, CDR2 YDEGEE, per germline. V was cut by 4 bases and J by 12 bases, with 12 bases left in between. CDR3 size: 11 residues. The CDR3 nucleotides are TGTGCCAGCAGCATCAGCTACCTCCAGTATTTT. Its translation: CASSISYLQYF.

This chain uses TRBV4-1 with TRBJ1-2; 7 nucleotides match TRBD1. V was clipped by 1 base and J by 2 bases; unmatched bases: 4. Germline CDR1 reads MGHRA; CDR2 reads YSYEKL. The CDR3 is 15 amino acids. The CDR3 bases are TGCGCCAGCAGCCAAGGAGACAGGGCCAACTATGGCTACACCTTC. This translates into CASSQGDRANYGYTF.

Only one count was recorded for this clone. Additional DNA sequences in this sample encode the identical CDR3. This chain links TRBV19 with TRBJ1-5; 10 nucleotides agree with TRBD1. This CDR3 region has 14 residues. J lost 2 bases, V lost 11 bases, and 6 bases had no gene match. CDR1 LNHDA and CDR2 SQIVND come from the germline V gene (reference sequence). CDR3 in DNA: TGTGCCTCCTCCGGGACAGGGGGCAATCAGCCCCAGCATTTT. Its protein is CASSGTGGNQPQHF.

This rearrangement joins TRBV19 to TRBJ2-5; D uncertain. CDR3 length: 13 residues. Germline V gene sequence: CDR1 LNHDA, CDR2 SQIVND (reference sequence). V was clipped by 2 bases and J by 5 bases, with 9 bases between them. The CDR3 loop reads CASSIQPRETQYF. CDR3 nucleotides: TGTGCCAGTAGTATACAGCCCCGGGAGACCCAGTACTTC.

This clone is a singleton in its sample. The chain recombines TRBV11-3 with TRBJ2-5; D uncertain. V lost 6 bases, J lost 0 bases, and 8 bases lay in between. This CDR3 has 13 residues. Germline V gene data show CDR1 as SGHNT and CDR2 as YENEEA. CDR3 sequence reads: CASSNRYQETQYF. DNA of the CDR3: TGTGCCAGCAGTAACAGATACCAAGAGACCCAGTACTTC.

The chain uses TRBV6-1 and TRBJ1-2, with D perhaps TRBD1 (5 bases). The CDR3 has 13 residues. Trimming took off 5 bases at V and 4 bases at J, with 11 bases between the two ends. Germline lookup yields CDR1 MNHNS and CDR2 SASEGT. In DNA, the CDR3 is TGTGCCAGCAGTAGGGACCGACCCTATGGCTACACCTTC. Amino acids: CASSRDRPYGYTF.

The chain combines TRBV7-8 with TRBJ1-3, with D tentatively TRBD1 (5 bases). Trimming took 2 bases from V and 0 from J, leaving 14 bases between them. The CDR3 sequence is 17 residues long. Germline V lookup: CDR1 SGHVS, CDR2 FQNEAQ. This CDR3 reads CASSLLSQVTSGNTIYF. CDR3 coding DNA: TGTGCCAGCAGCTTACTGTCACAGGTTACCTCTGGAAACACCATATATTTT. Drawing the rest from reference TRBV7-8 and TRBJ1-3, the complete variable domain is GAGVSQSPRYKVAKRGQDVALRCDPISGHVSLFWYQQALGQGPEFLTYFQNEAQLDKSGLPSDRFFAERPEGSVSTLKIQRTQQEDSAVYLCASSLLSQVTSGNTIYFGEGSWLTVV.

The chain joins TRBV7-2 to TRBJ1-1, with D hard to call. Per the germline V gene, CDR1 is SGHTA and CDR2 is FQGNSA. The CDR3 loop spans 13 amino acids. V lost 5 bases to trimming and J lost 8 bases, with 15 bases between them. The CDR3 reads CASSPHATREAFF. The CDR3 nucleotides read TGTGCCAGCAGCCCACACGCGACGCGAGAAGCTTTCTTT.